The 8 T cell receptor beta chains given below trace back to one sample, sequenced in a study of T-cell reconstitution after alpha-beta-depleted transplantation in children. Unique molecular identifiers were used in preparing the TCRbeta library. MiXCR was run by TCRdb on the PCR reads, yielding one entry per CDR3 protein. The sample carries hundreds of thousands of distinct CDR3 sequences, over 25% recorded once. The specimen was PBMCs from the stem cell graft donor, collected from the stem cell graft. These receptors were collected from a human donor who donated a stem cell graft to a child with aplastic anemia.

The J gene is TRBJ2-2, the V gene TRBV12-3 or TRBV12-4, with D perhaps matching TRBD1 or TRBD2 (6 bases each). CDR3 length equals 16 residues. V was shortened by 3 bases and J by 3 bases, with 14 bases between the two germline ends. The CDR3 nucleotides read TGTGCCAGCAGTTTTTTCCCCGGGGGCGACACCGGGGAGCTGTTTTTT. Translating gives CASSFFPGGDTGELFF.

The genes are TRBV2 and TRBJ2-1, with 13 positions matching TRBD2. The germline CDR1 and CDR2 sequences are SNHLY and FYNNEI. The ends lost 4 bases at V and 6 bases at J; junction bases unmatched: 9. The CDR3 runs to 17 residues. This chain's CDR3 is CASSGGLAGVFPNEQFF. DNA of the CDR3: TGTGCCAGCAGTGGAGGACTAGCGGGAGTTTTCCCCAATGAGCAGTTCTTC.

The chain combines TRBV7-9 with TRBJ2-7; 9 nucleotides align to TRBD1. V dropped 2 bases and J dropped 4; count of bases not matched to a gene: 9. Germline CDR1 reads SEHNR; CDR2 reads FQNEAQ (reference sequence). The CDR3 runs 16 residues. CDR3 sequence reads: CASSLRGTGIPYEQYF. The CDR3 region has the DNA TGTGCCAGCAGCTTAAGGGGGACAGGGATACCTTACGAGCAGTACTTC.

This clonotype has more than one count but fewer than ten. V is TRBV18 and J is TRBJ1-3; 8 bases are shared with TRBD1. The CDR3 covers 13 residues. The J segment lost 4 bases and the V segment lost 10 bases, leaving 6 bases of the junction unmatched. The germline V gene encodes CDR1 KGHSH and CDR2 LQKENI. CDR3 sequence: CAMTGAEGNTIYF. Here the CDR3 DNA reads TGTGCCATGACAGGGGCCGAAGGAAACACCATATATTTT.

This clonotype was observed a single time. In DNA form, the CDR3 reads TGTGCCAGCAGCCCCGAGGTCCTTCCGGCGCAGTACGTC. As protein: CASSPEVLPAQYV. The V and J genes are TRBV4-2 and TRBJ2-7; D is unclear. The CDR3 has 13 amino acids. The germline V gene has CDR1 LGHNA and CDR2 YNFKEQ. V was shortened by 4 bases and J by 9 bases, with 16 bases between the two germline ends.

This clonotype was recorded at least ten times. The chain uses TRBV4-2 and TRBJ2-1; 10 bases line up with TRBD2. Per the germline V gene, CDR1 is LGHNA and CDR2 is YNFKEQ. V lost 0 bases to trimming and J lost 5 bases; unmatched junction nucleotides: 13. This CDR3 comprises 19 residues. Written as DNA, the CDR3 is TGTGCCAGCAGCCAAGATTGGGGAGGGGCTAGCGGGAGTAACAATGAGCAGTTCTTC. Protein sequence: CASSQDWGGASGSNNEQFF.

This clonotype was seen a few times. V usage is TRBV6-1 and J usage is TRBJ2-1; TRBD2 aligns across 12 bases. This CDR3 is built from 17 residues. J gave up 6 bases and V 7 bases, and 13 bases lay outside the gene matches. CDR1 MNHNS and CDR2 SASEGT come from the germline V gene. DNA for the CDR3: TGTGCCAGCAATGCCCTAGCGGGAGGGCCGGGGACCAATGAGCAGTTCTTC. It yields the protein CASNALAGGPGTNEQFF.

This clonotype occurred a few times. The rearrangement joins TRBV14 to TRBJ1-1, with unresolved D. Germline CDR1 SGHDN, CDR2 FVKESK. Trimming removed 4 bases at V and 5 bases at J, with 5 bases between. The CDR3 runs to 11 residues. The CDR3 DNA is TGTGCCAGCAGCCGATGGACTGAAGCTTTCTTT. Translated: CASSRWTEAFF.